This TCR beta chain appears in the sequencing data of a study of blood T cell repertoires in COVID-19. At the level of the study: The samples span acute and convalescent COVID-19 from the United States, Italy and Spain.

J lost 2 bases, V lost 0 bases, and 7 bases had no gene match. CDR1 and CDR2 (germline): SGHNT, YYREEE (reference sequence). CDR3 length: 16 residues. Original processing notes: Quantification of nucleated cells was approximated via reference gene primer amplification. Sequencing used immunoSEQ multiplex PCR; TCRdb keeps in-frame clones, though not all of them. V, J and clone size are taken as reported in that table, and D and trimming were inferred from the DNA itself. The sample comprises around 290,000 clones, roughly nine tenths of which are singletons, and 1.7% rests with the top ten. Those enrolled, adults aged 18 to 89 years, came from around 25 US areas. Recovered Cohort 3 donors showed two negative PCRs, clearance, or symptom resolution.

Sequences were obtained from PBMCs or T cells enriched from blood (not recorded which). The V gene is TRBV5-4, the J gene TRBJ1-2; 7 positions match TRBD1. This sequence originates from a middle-aged woman who had recovered from COVID-19. The CDR3 DNA reads as TGTGCCAGCAGCTTGGGAGGGGGCAGGGGGAACTATGGCTACACCTTC. Protein sequence: CASSLGGGRGNYGYTF.